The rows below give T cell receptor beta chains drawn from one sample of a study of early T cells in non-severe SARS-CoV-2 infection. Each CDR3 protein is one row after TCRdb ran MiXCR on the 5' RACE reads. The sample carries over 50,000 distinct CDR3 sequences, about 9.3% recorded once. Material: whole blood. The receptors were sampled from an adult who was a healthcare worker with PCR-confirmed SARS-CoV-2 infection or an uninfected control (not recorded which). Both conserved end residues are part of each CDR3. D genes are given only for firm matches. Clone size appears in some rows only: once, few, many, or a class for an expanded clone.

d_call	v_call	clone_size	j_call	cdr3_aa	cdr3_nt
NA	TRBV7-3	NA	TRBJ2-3	CASSQDATDTQYF	TGTGCCAGCAGCCAGGACGCCACAGATACGCAGTATTTT
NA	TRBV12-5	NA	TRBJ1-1	CASGSFKSEAFF	TGTGCTAGTGGTTCGTTTAAGAGTGAAGCTTTCTTT
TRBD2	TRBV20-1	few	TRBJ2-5	CSARLTSGGVFQETQYF	TGCAGTGCTAGATTGACTAGCGGGGGCGTTTTTCAAGAGACCCAGTACTTC
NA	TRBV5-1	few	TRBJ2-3	CASSPAGRQSDTQYF	TGCGCCAGCAGCCCCGCGGGACGGCAGTCAGATACGCAGTATTTT
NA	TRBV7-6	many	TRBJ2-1	CASSDKLGNNEQFF	TGTGCCAGCAGCGATAAGCTAGGGAACAATGAGCAGTTCTTC
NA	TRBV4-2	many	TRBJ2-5	CASSQASGKETQYF	TGTGCCAGCAGCCAAGCCTCCGGAAAAGAGACCCAGTACTTC
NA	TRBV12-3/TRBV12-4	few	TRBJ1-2	CASSPSEVEGYTF	TGTGCCAGCAGTCCCTCTGAGGTGGAGGGCTACACCTTC
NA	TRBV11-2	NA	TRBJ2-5	CASSRRTQHFRETQYF	TGTGCCAGCAGCCGGAGGACCCAGCATTTCAGAGAGACCCAGTACTTC
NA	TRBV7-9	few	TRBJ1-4	CASSADKGEKLFF	TGTGCCAGCAGCGCAGATAAGGGGGAAAAACTGTTTTTT
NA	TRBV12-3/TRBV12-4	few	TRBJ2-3	CASSSGLGGADTQYF	TGTGCCAGCAGTTCAGGGCTAGGTGGCGCAGATACGCAGTATTTT
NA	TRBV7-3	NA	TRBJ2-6	CASSPTGTSGANVLTF	TGTGCCAGCAGCCCAACAGGGACCTCTGGGGCCAACGTCCTGACTTTC
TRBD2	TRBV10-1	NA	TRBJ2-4	CASRLKGLATSLGAKNIQYF	TGCGCCAGCAGATTAAAGGGACTAGCGACGTCCCTCGGGGCCAAAAACATTCAGTACTTC
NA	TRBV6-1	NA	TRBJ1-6	CASSAEPLNSPLHF	TGTGCCAGCAGTGCGGAACCCTTAAATTCACCCCTCCACTTT
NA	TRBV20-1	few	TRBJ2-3	CSARDWGRSTDTQYF	TGCAGTGCTAGAGATTGGGGACGGTCGACAGATACGCAGTATTTT
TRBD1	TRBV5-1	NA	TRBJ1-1	CASSEGARTEAFF	TGCGCCAGCAGCGAGGGGGCTCGGACTGAAGCTTTCTTT
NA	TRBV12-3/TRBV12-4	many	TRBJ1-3	CASSLLHDIGSGNTIYF	TGTGCCAGCAGTTTGCTTCACGATATAGGCTCTGGAAACACCATATATTTT
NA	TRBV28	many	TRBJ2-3	CASSLMGRGTDTQYF	TGTGCCAGCAGTCTTATGGGCAGGGGCACAGATACGCAGTATTTT
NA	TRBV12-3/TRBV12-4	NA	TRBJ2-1	CASRSGTSSGEQFF	TGTGCCAGCAGATCGGGAACTAGTTCTGGTGAGCAGTTCTTC
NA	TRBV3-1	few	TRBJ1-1	CASSQTFPGTEAFF	TGTGCCAGCAGCCAAACCTTCCCGGGGACTGAAGCTTTCTTT
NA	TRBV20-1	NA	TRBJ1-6	CSARTVGADYNSPLHF	TGCAGTGCTAGAACGGTCGGGGCTGATTACAATTCACCCCTCCACTTT